What follows are 5 T cell receptor beta chains derived from one specimen sequenced in a study of T cell responses to AZD1222 COVID-19 vaccine. Assay used: immunoSEQ multiplex PCR; TCRdb lists only in-frame clones, some missing. The repertoire includes about 150,000 clones, about 90% of them detected once, and 3.5% to 4% sits in the top ten. Here the sequenced sample was peripheral blood, taken 28 days after the second AZD1222 dose. All receptors come from an adult who received the AZD1222 COVID-19 vaccine.

The V and J genes are TRBV9 and TRBJ2-3; 8 bases line up with TRBD2. V dropped 0 bases and J dropped 6; count of bases not matched to a gene: 6. The CDR3 spans 15 residues. Germline-derived CDR1 and CDR2 are SGDLS and YYNGEE. The CDR3 DNA reads as TGTGCCAGCAGCGTAGCTAGCGAGCGGGGGGATACGCAGTATTTT. As protein: CASSVASERGDTQYF.

The chain combines TRBV21-1 with TRBJ1-1. TRBV21-1 is an annotated pseudogene. The CDR3 is 19 residues long. CDR3 DNA sequence: TGTGCCAGCAGCAAAAGGGACTCTACGGTCGGACAGCTGAACACTGAAGCTTTCTTT. Encoded protein: CASSKRDSTVGQLNTEAFF.

The chain couples TRBV11-2 to TRBJ2-1; 11 nucleotides match TRBD2. This CDR3 has 16 residues. J lost 6 bases, V lost 5 bases, and 9 bases had no gene match. Looked up from germline, CDR1 is SGHAT and CDR2 is FQNNGV. In DNA form, the CDR3 reads TGTGCCAGCAGCCCCCAAGGGCTAGCGGGAGGCAATGAGCAGTTCTTC. It is translated as CASSPQGLAGGNEQFF.

The chain is built from TRBV5-6 and TRBJ1-2; D unresolved. Germline V gives CDR1 SGHDT, CDR2 YYEEEE. The length of the CDR3 is 14 residues. Trimming shortened V by 0 bases and J by 4 bases, and 10 bases separated the two germline ends. The chain's CDR3 is CASSLAAETYGYTF. In DNA, the CDR3 is TGTGCCAGCAGCTTGGCTGCAGAAACCTATGGCTACACCTTC.

This chain uses TRBV7-9 with TRBJ2-3; 7 bases are a match to TRBD1. Germline V gene data show CDR1 as SEHNR and CDR2 as FQNEAQ (reference sequence). The CDR3 is 15 amino acids. V lost 2 bases, J lost 1 base, and 3 bases stayed unmatched. Here the CDR3 reads CASSLRQGGTDTQYF. In DNA form, the CDR3 reads TGTGCCAGCAGCTTACGACAGGGTGGCACAGATACGCAGTATTTT.